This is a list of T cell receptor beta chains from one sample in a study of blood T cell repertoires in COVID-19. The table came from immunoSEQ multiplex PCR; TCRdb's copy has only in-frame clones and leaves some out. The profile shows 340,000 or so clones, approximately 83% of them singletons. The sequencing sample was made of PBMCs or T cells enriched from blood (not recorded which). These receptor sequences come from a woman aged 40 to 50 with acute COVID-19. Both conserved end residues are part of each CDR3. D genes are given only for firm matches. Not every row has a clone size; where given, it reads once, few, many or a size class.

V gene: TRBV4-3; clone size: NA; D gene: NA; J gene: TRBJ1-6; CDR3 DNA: TGCGCCAGCAGCCAAGTCTCAGGTTCACCCCTCCACTTT; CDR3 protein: CASSQVSGSPLHF
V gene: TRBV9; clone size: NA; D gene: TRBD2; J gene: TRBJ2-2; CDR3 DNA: TGTGCCAGCAGCGTAGGCGGGAGGGCCGAATTGGCCGGGGAGCTGTTTTTT; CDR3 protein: CASSVGGRAELAGELFF
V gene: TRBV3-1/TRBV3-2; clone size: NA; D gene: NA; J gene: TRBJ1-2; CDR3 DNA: TGTGCCAGCAGCCAAGAAGGTCGGCAGGGCCATGGCTACACCTTC; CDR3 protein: CASSQEGRQGHGYTF
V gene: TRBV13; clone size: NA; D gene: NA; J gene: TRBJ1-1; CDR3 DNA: TGTGCCAGCAGCTTAGGGTGGCAGGGCCGGACTGAAGCTTTCTTT; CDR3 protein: CASSLGWQGRTEAFF
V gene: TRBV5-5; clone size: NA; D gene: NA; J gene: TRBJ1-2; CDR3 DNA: TGTGCCAGCATCGGGCGGGGTCCAGGGAACTATGGCTACACCTTC; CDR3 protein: CASIGRGPGNYGYTF
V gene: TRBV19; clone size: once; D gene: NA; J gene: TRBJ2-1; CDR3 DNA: TGTGCCAGTAGTATAGACGGAGGAATATACAGTAGGAACAATGAGCAGTTCTTC; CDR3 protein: CASSIDGGIYSRNNEQFF
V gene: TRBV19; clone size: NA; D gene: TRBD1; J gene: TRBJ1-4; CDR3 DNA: TGTGCCAGTAGTGGGGACAGGACCCTTCTAAGCATTAATGAAAAACTGTTTTTT; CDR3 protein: CASSGDRTLLSINEKLFF
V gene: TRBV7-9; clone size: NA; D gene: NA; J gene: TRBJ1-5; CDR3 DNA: TGTGCCAGCAGCTTATTTGTCGATCAGCCCCAGCATTTT; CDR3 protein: CASSLFVDQPQHF
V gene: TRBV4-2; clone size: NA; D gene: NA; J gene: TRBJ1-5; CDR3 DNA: TGTGCCAGCAGCCAAGATAACAGGGGCAATCAGCCCCAGCATTTT; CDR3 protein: CASSQDNRGNQPQHF
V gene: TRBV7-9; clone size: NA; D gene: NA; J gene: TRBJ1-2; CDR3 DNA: TGTGCCAGCAGCCCTGGACAGATCTATGGCTACACCTTC; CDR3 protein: CASSPGQIYGYTF
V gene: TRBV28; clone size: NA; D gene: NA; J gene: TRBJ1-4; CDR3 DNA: TGTGCCAGCAGTTCGGGGGGCAGGGAAAAACTGTTTTTT; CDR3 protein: CASSSGGREKLFF
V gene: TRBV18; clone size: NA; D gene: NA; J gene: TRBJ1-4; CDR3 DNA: TGTGCCAGCTCGGCCGACAGAGAAAAACTGTTTTTT; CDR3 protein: CASSADREKLFF
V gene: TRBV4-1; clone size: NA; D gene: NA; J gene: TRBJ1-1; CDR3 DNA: TGCGCCAGCAGCCTCGGGTTGGCGGACTCTTTCGGAGAGGCTTTCTTT; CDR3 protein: CASSLGLADSFGEAFF
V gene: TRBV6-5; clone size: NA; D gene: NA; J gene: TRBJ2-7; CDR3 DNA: TGTGCCAGCATGGAGGGGCCCGAGCAGTACTTC; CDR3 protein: CASMEGPEQYF
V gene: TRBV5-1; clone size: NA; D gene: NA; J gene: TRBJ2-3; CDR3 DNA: TGCGCCAGCAGCTTGGATGCGGGAAGCACAGATACGCAGTATTTT; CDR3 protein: CASSLDAGSTDTQYF
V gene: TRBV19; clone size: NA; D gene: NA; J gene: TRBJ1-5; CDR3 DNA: TGTGCCAGTAGTCCATCTTCGGTTAGCAATCAGCCCCAGCATTTT; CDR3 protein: CASSPSSVSNQPQHF
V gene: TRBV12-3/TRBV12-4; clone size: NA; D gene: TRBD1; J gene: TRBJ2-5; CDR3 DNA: TGTGCCAGCAGCAATAGACAGGGGGTGACCCAGTACTTC; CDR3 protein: CASSNRQGVTQYF
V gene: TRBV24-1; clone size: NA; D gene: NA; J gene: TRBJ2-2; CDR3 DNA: TGTGCCACCAGTGCCATGGGGGGAACCGGGGAGCTGTTTTTT; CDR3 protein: CATSAMGGTGELFF
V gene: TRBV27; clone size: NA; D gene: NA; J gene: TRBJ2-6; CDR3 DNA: TGTGCCAGCAGTTCCCCCGGGGGGCTGGCGGCCAACGTCCTGACTTTC; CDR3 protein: CASSSPGGLAANVLTF
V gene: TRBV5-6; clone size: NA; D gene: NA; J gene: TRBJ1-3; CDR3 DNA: TGTGCCAGCAGCTTCGGTCCCTCTGGAAACACCATATATTTT; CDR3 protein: CASSFGPSGNTIYF
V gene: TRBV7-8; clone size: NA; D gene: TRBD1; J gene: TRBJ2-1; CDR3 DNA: TGTGCCAGCAGCTTAACAGGGGTGGCCTACAATGAGCAGTTCTTC; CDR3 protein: CASSLTGVAYNEQFF
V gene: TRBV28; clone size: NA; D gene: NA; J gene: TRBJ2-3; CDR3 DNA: TGTGCCAGCACCCCCACCCCAGGGGTTGTCACAGATACGCAGTATTTT; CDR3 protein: CASTPTPGVVTDTQYF
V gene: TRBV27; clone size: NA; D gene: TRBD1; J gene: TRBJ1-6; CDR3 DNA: TGTGCCAGCAGTTCCCCTCCAGGGGGAAATTCACCCCTCCACTTT; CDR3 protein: CASSSPPGGNSPLHF
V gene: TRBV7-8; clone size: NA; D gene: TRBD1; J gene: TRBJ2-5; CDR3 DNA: TGTGCCAGCAGCTTACAGGGGGCCGGAGAGACCCAGTACTTC; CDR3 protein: CASSLQGAGETQYF
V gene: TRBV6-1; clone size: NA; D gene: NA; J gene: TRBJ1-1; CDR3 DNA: TGTGCCAGCAGTGGGGGACCTCAGGGGCAGTTGAACACTGAAGCTTTCTTT; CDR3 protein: CASSGGPQGQLNTEAFF
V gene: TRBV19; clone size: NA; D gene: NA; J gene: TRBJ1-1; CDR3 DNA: TGTGCCAGTAGTATCCATGGAGTGTCTGAAGCTTTCTTT; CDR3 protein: CASSIHGVSEAFF
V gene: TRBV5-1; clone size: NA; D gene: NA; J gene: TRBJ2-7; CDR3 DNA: TGCGCCAGCAGCTTGAGACAGACATACGAGCAGTACTTC; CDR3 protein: CASSLRQTYEQYF
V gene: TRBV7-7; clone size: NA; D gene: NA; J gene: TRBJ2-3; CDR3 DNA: TGTGCCAGCAGCCCAGGCACAGATACGCAGTATTTT; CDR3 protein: CASSPGTDTQYF
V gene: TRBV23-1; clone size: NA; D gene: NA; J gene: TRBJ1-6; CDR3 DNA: TGCGCCAGCAGTCAATCCTTCCAATCCCTAGGAGATAATTCACCCCTCCACTTT; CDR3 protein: CASSQSFQSLGDNSPLHF
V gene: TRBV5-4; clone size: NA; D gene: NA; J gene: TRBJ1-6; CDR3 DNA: TGTGCCAGCAGCTTGGACAGGAATTACAATTCACCCCTCCACTTT; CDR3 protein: CASSLDRNYNSPLHF
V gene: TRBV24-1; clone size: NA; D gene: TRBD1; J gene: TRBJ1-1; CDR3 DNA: TGTGCCACCAGTGGTAGGACAGGGGCCTCCACTGAAGCTTTCTTT; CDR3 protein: CATSGRTGASTEAFF
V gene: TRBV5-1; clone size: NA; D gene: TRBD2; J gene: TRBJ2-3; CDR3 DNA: TGCGCCAGCAGCTTGGAACTAGCGGGGACGACAGATACGCAGTATTTT; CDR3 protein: CASSLELAGTTDTQYF
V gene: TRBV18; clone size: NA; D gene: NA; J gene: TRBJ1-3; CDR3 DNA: TGTGCCAGCTCACCAATGGGGGGTGCTGGAAACACCATATATTTT; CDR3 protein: CASSPMGGAGNTIYF
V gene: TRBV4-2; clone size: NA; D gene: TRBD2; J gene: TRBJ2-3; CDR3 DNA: TGTGCCAGCAGCCAAGATAATACAGCGGGAGCGTATAGTGCGCAGTATTTT; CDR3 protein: CASSQDNTAGAYSAQYF
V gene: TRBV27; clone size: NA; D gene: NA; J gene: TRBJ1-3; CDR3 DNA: TGTGCCAGCAGTTTGGAGGGGTACTCTGGAAACACCATATATTTT; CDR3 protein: CASSLEGYSGNTIYF
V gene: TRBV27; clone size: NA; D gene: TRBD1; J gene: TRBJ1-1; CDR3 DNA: TGTGCCAGCAGTCACGGACAGGCGATAGGCACTGAAGCTTTCTTT; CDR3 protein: CASSHGQAIGTEAFF
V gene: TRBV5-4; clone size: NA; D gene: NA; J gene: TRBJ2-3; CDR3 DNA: TGTGCCAGCAGCTTGGATTCGGGGGTGCGGGCTGGTACGCAGTATTTT; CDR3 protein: CASSLDSGVRAGTQYF
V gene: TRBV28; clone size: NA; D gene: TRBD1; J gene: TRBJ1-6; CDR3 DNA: TGTGCCAGCAGTTCGTGGACAGGGGGTACTAATTCACCCCTCCACTTT; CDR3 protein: CASSSWTGGTNSPLHF
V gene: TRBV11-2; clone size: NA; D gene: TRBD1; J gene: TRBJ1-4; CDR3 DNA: TGTGCCAGCAGCTTAGGACAGGGGGCCCCTCATGAAAAACTGTTTTTT; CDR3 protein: CASSLGQGAPHEKLFF
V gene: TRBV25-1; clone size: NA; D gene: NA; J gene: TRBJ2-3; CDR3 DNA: TGTGCCAGCAGTGAGCCACAACCCACAGATACGCAGTATTTT; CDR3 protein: CASSEPQPTDTQYF
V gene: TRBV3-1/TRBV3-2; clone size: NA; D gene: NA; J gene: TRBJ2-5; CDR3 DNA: TGTGCCAGCAGCCCATCGGGCCGCCGAGGGGAGACCCAGTACTTC; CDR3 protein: CASSPSGRRGETQYF
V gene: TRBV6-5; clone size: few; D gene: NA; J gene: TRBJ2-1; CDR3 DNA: TGTGCCAGCAGTTACTCGAGTAGACTTGAGCAGTTCTTC; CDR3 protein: CASSYSSRLEQFF
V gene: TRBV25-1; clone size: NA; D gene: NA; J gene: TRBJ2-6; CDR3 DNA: TGTGCCAGCAGGGGGTTGGGGGGATCTGGGGCCAACGTCCTGACTTTC; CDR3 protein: CASRGLGGSGANVLTF
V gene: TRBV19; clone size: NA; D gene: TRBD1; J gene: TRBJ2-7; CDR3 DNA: TGTGCCAGTAGTAAACCCTCCGGGACAGGCTACGCGCAGTACTTC; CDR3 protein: CASSKPSGTGYAQYF
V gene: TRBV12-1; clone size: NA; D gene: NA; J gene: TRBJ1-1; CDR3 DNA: TGTGCCCTCCCTCGTTTTGAGACAGTTCGGGCGAACACTGAAGCTTTCTTT; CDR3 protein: CALPRFETVRANTEAFF
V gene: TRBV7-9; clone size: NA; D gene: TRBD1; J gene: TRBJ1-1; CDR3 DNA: TGTGCCAGCAGCCTAGGGACAGGGTCGAACACTGAAGCTTTCTTT; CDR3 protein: CASSLGTGSNTEAFF
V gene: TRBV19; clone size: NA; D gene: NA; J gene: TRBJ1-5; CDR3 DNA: TGTGCCAGTAGTATAGACTACAGGGAGAACTATCAGCCCCAGCATTTT; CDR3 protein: CASSIDYRENYQPQHF
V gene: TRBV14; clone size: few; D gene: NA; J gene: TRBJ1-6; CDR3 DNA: TGTGCCAGCAGTGGGAGCTCCTATAATTCACCCCTCCACTTT; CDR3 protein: CASSGSSYNSPLHF
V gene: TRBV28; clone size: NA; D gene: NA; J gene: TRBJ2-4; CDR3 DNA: TGTGCCAGCAGTTTAGGCCGGGAAGATGACAAAAACATTCAGTACTTC; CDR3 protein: CASSLGREDDKNIQYF
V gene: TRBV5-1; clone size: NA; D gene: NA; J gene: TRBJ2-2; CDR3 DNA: TGCGCCAGCAGCTTGGCCGCGGGATCGGCCGGGGAGCTGTTTTTT; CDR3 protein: CASSLAAGSAGELFF
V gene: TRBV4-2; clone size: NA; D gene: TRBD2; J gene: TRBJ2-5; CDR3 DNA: TGTGCCAGCAGCCAAGATCAGGGACTAGCCCGAGAGACCCAGTACTTC; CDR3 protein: CASSQDQGLARETQYF
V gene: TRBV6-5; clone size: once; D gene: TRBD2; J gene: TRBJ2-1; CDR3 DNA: TGTGCCAGCAGTACTCTAGCGGGGGTCTACAATGAGCAGTTCTTC; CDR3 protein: CASSTLAGVYNEQFF
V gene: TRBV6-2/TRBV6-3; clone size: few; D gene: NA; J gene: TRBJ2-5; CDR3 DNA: TGTGCCAGCAGTTACCTTGAAGAGACCCAGTACTTC; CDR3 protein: CASSYLEETQYF
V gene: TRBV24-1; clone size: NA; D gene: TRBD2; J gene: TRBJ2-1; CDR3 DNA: TGTGCCACCAGTGACCAGACTAGCGGGAGCTGGTACAATGAGCAGTTCTTC; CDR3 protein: CATSDQTSGSWYNEQFF
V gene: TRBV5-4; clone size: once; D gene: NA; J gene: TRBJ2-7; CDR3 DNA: TGTGCCAGCAGCTTGGCTGGAGGATTATCCTACGAGCAGTACTTC; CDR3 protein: CASSLAGGLSYEQYF